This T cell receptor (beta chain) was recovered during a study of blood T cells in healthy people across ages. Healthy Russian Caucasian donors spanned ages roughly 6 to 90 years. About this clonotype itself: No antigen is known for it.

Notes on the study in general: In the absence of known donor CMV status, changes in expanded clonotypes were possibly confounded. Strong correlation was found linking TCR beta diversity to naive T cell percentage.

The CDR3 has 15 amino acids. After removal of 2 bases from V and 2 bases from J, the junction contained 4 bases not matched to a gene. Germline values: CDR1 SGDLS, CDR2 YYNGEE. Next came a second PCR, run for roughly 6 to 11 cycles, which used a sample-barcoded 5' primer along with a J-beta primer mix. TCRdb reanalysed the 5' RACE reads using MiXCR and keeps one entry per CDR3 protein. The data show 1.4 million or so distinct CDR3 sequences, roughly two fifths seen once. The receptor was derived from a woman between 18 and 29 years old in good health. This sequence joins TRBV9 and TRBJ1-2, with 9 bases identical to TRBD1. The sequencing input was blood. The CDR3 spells CASSVRDRVNYGYTF. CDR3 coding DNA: TGTGCCAGCAGCGTCCGGGACAGGGTCAACTATGGCTACACCTTC.